One sample yielded the 17 T cell receptor beta chains listed below, sequenced in a study of spatial heterogeneity in lung cancer. A single record per CDR3 protein comes from TCRdb applying MiXCR to the 5' RACE reads. The sample records about 7,100 distinct CDR3 sequences, roughly 7% being singletons. Their recognized antigens are unknown. Study-wide points: For expanded intratumoral alpha and beta TCRs, counts tracked tumor mutation counts.

The time point here: sample taken at primary tumor resection. Source: lung tumor tissue, taken at surgery. These receptors were taken from a male donor with early-stage non-small cell lung cancer.

This clonotype came up many times. DNA of the CDR3: TGTGCCAGCAGCCCCGCAGTAGCATACGAGCAGTACTTC. Protein: CASSPAVAYEQYF. This sequence joins TRBV3-1 and TRBJ2-7, with D unclear. V dropped 4 bases and J dropped 4 bases, with 11 bases sitting between them. The germline gives CDR1 LGHDT, CDR2 YNNKEL (reference sequence). The CDR3 extends over 13 amino acids.

In its sample, this clonotype is medium-sized. Here the CDR3 DNA reads TGCAGTGCTTTAGCGGACCATTCTGGGGCCAACGTCCTGACTTTC. Translating it yields CSALADHSGANVLTF. The chain has TRBV20-1 and TRBJ2-6; tentatively, D is TRBD2 (6 bases). CDR1 and CDR2 from the germline V gene are DFQATT and SNEGSKA (reference sequence). Trimming pared 5 bases from V and 1 base from J, leaving 12 bases between. CDR3 length equals 15 residues.

This chain joins TRBV15 and TRBJ2-6, with D perhaps TRBD2 (6 bases). V shed 3 bases and J shed 1 base, with 10 bases lying between them. This CDR3 has 16 amino acids. Germline CDR1 is LNHNV and CDR2 is YYDKDF (reference sequence). This chain's CDR3 is CATSRAEGSGANVLTF. In nucleotides, the CDR3 is TGTGCCACCAGCAGGGCGGAGGGGTCTGGGGCCAACGTCCTGACTTTC.

The table lists this clonotype with many counts. The chain joins TRBV18 to TRBJ2-4, with D perhaps TRBD2 (6 bases). V was cut by 6 bases and J by 6 bases, with 15 bases left in between. The CDR3 totals 14 residues. Per the germline V gene, CDR1 is KGHSH and CDR2 is LQKENI. The chain's CDR3 is CASSPRQEGNIQYF. CDR3 coding DNA: TGTGCCAGCTCCCCTAGGCAGGAGGGAAACATTCAGTACTTC.

This clonotype was observed many times. V gene TRBV6-2 or TRBV6-3 combines with J gene TRBJ2-6, with no clear D. V lost 3 bases and J lost 1, with 1 base in between. The CDR3 has 13 amino acids. CDR1 and CDR2 from the germline V gene are MNHEY and SVGEGT. The CDR3 DNA sequence: TGTGCCAGCAGTTATTCTGGGGCCAACGTCCTGACTTTC. The encoded protein is CASSYSGANVLTF.

The rearrangement joins TRBV5-6 to TRBJ2-5; unclear D gene. Germline CDR1 SGHDT, CDR2 YYEEEE. V lost 0 bases to trimming and J lost 4 bases, with 7 bases between them. The CDR3 has 13 residues. CDR3 DNA sequence: TGTGCCAGCAGCTTGGTGTCTCGAGAGACCCAGTACTTC. Protein: CASSLVSRETQYF.

Sample share makes this clonotype medium-sized (0.01 to 0.1%). V gene TRBV6-1 combines with J gene TRBJ2-6; D unresolved. Trimming stripped 7 bases from V and 0 bases from J, with 7 bases between. There are 14 residues in the CDR3. Germline CDR1 reads MNHNS; CDR2 reads SASEGT. The CDR3 sequence: CASKLTSGANVLTF. CDR3 DNA: TGTGCCAGCAAACTGACCTCTGGGGCCAACGTCCTGACTTTC.

This clonotype was recorded many times. This chain joins TRBV6-1 and TRBJ2-1, with TRBD2 identical over 10 bases. The CDR3 is 14 residues long. Germline V CDR1 and CDR2: MNHNS, SASEGT. V shed 7 bases and J 6 bases; nucleotides not matched to a gene: 6. Here the CDR3 DNA reads TGTGCCAGCACGAGGGGGACTAGCGTCAATGAGCAGTTCTTC. Its protein product is CASTRGTSVNEQFF.

This clonotype is medium-sized within its sample. The J gene is TRBJ1-6, the V gene TRBV7-8, with D possibly matching TRBD1 (5 bases). Germline CDR1 SGHVS, CDR2 FQNEAQ. V shed 5 bases and J shed 7 bases, with 18 bases lying between them. The CDR3 contains 16 residues. CDR3 bases: TGTGCCAGCAGCCCTCCGCGCACAAAGGGGAATTCACCCCTCCACTTT. The encoded protein is CASSPPRTKGNSPLHF.

By share, this clonotype ranks as medium-sized. The rearrangement uses TRBV30 and TRBJ2-7, with 8 bases aligning to TRBD1. This CDR3 has 13 residues. The V gene's germline CDR1 is GTSNPN and CDR2 SVGIG (reference sequence). Trimming at V came to 7 bases and at J to 1 base, leaving 6 bases not matched to a gene. CDR3: CASERTGSYEQYF. The CDR3 region has the DNA TGTGCCTCCGAGAGGACAGGGTCCTACGAGCAGTACTTC.

This clonotype was counted at least ten times. The chain has TRBV6-5 and TRBJ1-2, with D unclear. The germline gives CDR1 MNHEY, CDR2 SVGAGI. V dropped 6 bases and J dropped 7 bases, with 15 bases sitting between them. The CDR3 contains 13 residues. Here the CDR3 reads CASSLQKDTGYTF. The CDR3 DNA is TGTGCCAGCAGCCTCCAGAAGGATACTGGCTACACCTTC.

This clonotype is termed medium-sized. For the CDR3, the DNA is TGCGCCAGCAGCTTGGCCCCAGCCGGGGAAAGCTACACCTTC. Its protein product is CASSLAPAGESYTF. J is TRBJ1-2 and V is TRBV5-1; D is uncertain. V lost 0 bases, J lost 9 bases, and 15 bases lay in between. The CDR3 sequence is 14 residues long. CDR1 and CDR2 from the germline V gene are SGHRS and YFSETQ.

This clonotype is medium-sized. DNA of the CDR3: TGTGCCAGCAGCGTAAAGGTTCAGGAGACCGGGGAGCTGTTTTTT. As protein: CASSVKVQETGELFF. The chain uses TRBV9 and TRBJ2-2, with unresolved D. V dropped 1 base and J dropped 5 bases, with 12 bases sitting between them. Germline-derived CDR1 and CDR2 are SGDLS and YYNGEE. The CDR3 is made up of 15 amino acids.

In its sample, this clonotype is medium-sized. V gene TRBV20-1 combines with J gene TRBJ2-7; TRBD2 matches 9 bases. Germline V gene lookup returns CDR1 DFQATT and CDR2 SNEGSKA (reference sequence). V was pared by 2 bases and J by 0 bases, with 8 bases of the junction left unmatched. This CDR3 contains 16 residues. CDR3 nucleotides: TGCAGTGCTAGATGGGCGGAGCGGGGGGCCTCCTACGAGCAGTACTTC. It is translated as CSARWAERGASYEQYF.

Only a few counts were recorded for this clonotype. The chain is built from TRBV12-3 or TRBV12-4 and TRBJ2-1; 7 nucleotides line up with TRBD2. With 3 bases clipped from V and 9 bases from J, the junction kept 14 bases outside the gene matches. The CDR3 has 16 residues. CDR3 sequence reads: CASSLHYPGGGGEQFF. CDR3 in DNA: TGTGCCAGCAGTTTGCACTACCCGGGAGGAGGCGGTGAGCAGTTCTTC.

This clonotype is medium-sized (0.01 to 0.1%) in the sample. The chain employs TRBV5-1 and TRBJ2-7; no definite D call. The CDR3 length is 10 residues. From germline, CDR1 is SGHRS and CDR2 YFSETQ. V lost 5 bases, J lost 7 bases, and 7 bases lay in between. CDR3 region: CASSVGEQYF. CDR3 sequence (DNA): TGCGCCAGCAGTGTTGGGGAGCAGTACTTC.

By sample share, this clonotype is medium-sized. The CDR3 reads CASSLDNRGPGLYGYTF. CDR3 DNA: TGCGCCAGCAGCTTGGATAACAGGGGGCCGGGTTTATATGGCTACACCTTC. The chain has TRBV5-1 and TRBJ1-2, with TRBD1 identical over 9 bases. The CDR3 has 17 amino acids. The ends lost 0 bases at V and 5 bases at J; junction bases unmatched: 11. Germline CDR1 SGHRS, CDR2 YFSETQ.